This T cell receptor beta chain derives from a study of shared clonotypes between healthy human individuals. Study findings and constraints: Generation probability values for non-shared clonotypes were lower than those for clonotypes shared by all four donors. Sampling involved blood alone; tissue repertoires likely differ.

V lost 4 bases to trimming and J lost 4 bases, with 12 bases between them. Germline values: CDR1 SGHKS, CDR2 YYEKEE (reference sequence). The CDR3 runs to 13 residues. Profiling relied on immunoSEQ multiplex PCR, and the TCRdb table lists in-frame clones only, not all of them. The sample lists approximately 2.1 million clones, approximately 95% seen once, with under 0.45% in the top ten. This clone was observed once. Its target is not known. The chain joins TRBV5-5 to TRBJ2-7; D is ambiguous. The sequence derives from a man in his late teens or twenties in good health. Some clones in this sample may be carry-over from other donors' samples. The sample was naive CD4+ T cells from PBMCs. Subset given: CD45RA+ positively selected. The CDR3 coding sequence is TGTGCCAGCAGCCGGATGCTAGGATACGAGCAGTACTTC. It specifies CASSRMLGYEQYF.